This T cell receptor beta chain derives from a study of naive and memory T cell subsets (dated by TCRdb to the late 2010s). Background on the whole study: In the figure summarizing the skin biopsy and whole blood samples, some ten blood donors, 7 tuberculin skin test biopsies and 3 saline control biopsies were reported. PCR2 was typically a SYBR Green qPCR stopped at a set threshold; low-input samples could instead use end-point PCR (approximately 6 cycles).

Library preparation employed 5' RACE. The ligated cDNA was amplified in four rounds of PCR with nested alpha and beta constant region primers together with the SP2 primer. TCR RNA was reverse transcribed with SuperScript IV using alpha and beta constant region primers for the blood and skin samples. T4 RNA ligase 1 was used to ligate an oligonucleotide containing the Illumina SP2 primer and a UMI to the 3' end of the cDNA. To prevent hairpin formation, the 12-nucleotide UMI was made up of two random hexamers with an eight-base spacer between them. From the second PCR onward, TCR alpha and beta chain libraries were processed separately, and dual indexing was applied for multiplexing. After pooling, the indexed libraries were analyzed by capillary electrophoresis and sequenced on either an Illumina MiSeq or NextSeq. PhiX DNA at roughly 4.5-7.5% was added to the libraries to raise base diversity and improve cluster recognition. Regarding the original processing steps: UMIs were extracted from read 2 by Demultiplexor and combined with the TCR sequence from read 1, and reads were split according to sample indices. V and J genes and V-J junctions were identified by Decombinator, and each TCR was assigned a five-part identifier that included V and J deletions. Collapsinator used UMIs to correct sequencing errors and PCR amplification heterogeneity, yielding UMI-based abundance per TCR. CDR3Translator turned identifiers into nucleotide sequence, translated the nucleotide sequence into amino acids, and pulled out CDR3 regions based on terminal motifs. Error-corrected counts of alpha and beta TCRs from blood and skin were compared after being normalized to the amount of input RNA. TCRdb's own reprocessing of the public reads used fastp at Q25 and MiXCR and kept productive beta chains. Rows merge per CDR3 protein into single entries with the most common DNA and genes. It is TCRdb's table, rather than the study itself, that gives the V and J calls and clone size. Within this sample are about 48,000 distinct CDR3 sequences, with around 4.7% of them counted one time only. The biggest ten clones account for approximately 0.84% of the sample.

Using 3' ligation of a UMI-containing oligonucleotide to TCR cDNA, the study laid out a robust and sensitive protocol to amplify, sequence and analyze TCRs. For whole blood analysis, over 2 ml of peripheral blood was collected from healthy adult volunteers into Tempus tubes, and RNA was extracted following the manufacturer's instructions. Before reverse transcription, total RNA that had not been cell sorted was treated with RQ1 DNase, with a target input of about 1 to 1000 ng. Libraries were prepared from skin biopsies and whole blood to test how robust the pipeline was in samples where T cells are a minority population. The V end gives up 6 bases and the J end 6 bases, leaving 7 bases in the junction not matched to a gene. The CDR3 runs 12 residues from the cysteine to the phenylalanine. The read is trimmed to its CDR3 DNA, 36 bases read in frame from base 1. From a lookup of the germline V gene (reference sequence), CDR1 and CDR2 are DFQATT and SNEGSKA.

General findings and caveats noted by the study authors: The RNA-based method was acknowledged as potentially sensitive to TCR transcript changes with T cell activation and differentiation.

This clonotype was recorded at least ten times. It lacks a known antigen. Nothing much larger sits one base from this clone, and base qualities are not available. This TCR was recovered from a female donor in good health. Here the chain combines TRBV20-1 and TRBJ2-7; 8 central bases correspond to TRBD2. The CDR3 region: CSAESGSFEQYF. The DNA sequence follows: TGCAGTGCCGAAAGCGGGAGCTTCGAGCAGTACTTC.